This is a list of T cell receptor beta chains from one sample in a study of cytomegalovirus exposure and HLA in healthy donors. Method: immunoSEQ multiplex PCR; TCRdb's copy keeps in-frame clones and lacks some. Of under 200,000 clones in the sample, just under 80% were seen once. The sample taken for sequencing was PBMCs. Source of these receptors: a man aged 25 to 40 in good health and CMV-seronegative. CDR3s include the opening cysteine and the closing phenylalanine or tryptophan. Fields, in order: J gene, D gene, clone size, CDR3 length, V gene, CDR3 protein, CDR3 DNA. A D gene is named only where the DNA matches it firmly. Only some rows state a clone size, as once, few, many or a class for expanded clones.

j_gene: TRBJ2-5; d_gene: TRBD2; abundance: NA; len: 14; v_gene: TRBV30; CDR3aa: CAWSGGGPRETQYF; CDR3nt: TGTGCCTGGAGTGGGGGAGGGCCCCGGGAGACCCAGTACTTC
j_gene: TRBJ1-6; d_gene: TRBD1; abundance: NA; len: 15; v_gene: TRBV7-8; CDR3aa: CASSPNKGGGQVTFF; CDR3nt: TGTGCCAGCAGCCCGAACAAAGGGGGGGGACAGGTGACCTTCTTT
j_gene: TRBJ2-5; d_gene: NA; abundance: NA; len: 14; v_gene: TRBV5-4; CDR3aa: CASSYPRQQETQYF; CDR3nt: TGTGCCAGCAGTTACCCTAGGCAGCAAGAGACCCAGTACTTC
j_gene: TRBJ2-7; d_gene: TRBD1; abundance: once; len: 15; v_gene: TRBV6-1; CDR3aa: CASSGPTGTAYEQYF; CDR3nt: TGTGCCAGCAGTGGACCAACCGGGACAGCCTACGAGCAGTACTTC
j_gene: TRBJ2-5; d_gene: TRBD1; abundance: NA; len: 14; v_gene: TRBV28; CDR3aa: CASRFTGAVETQYF; CDR3nt: TGTGCCAGCAGATTCACAGGGGCGGTCGAGACCCAGTACTTC
j_gene: TRBJ2-2; d_gene: TRBD1; abundance: NA; len: 17; v_gene: TRBV5-6; CDR3aa: CASSLARTGKNAGELFF; CDR3nt: TGTGCCAGCAGCTTGGCCCGGACAGGGAAGAACGCCGGGGAGCTGTTTTTT
j_gene: TRBJ2-3; d_gene: NA; abundance: NA; len: 13; v_gene: TRBV7-9; CDR3aa: CASRPGAAGTQYF; CDR3nt: TGTGCCAGCAGACCAGGGGCGGCTGGTACGCAGTATTTT
j_gene: TRBJ1-1; d_gene: TRBD1; abundance: NA; len: 15; v_gene: TRBV5-5; CDR3aa: CASSILRQGETEAFF; CDR3nt: TGTGCCAGCAGCATACTAAGACAGGGTGAGACTGAAGCTTTCTTT
j_gene: TRBJ2-2; d_gene: NA; abundance: NA; len: 15; v_gene: TRBV5-5; CDR3aa: CASSVSPSNTGELFF; CDR3nt: TGTGCCAGCAGCGTTAGCCCCTCGAACACCGGGGAGCTGTTTTTT
j_gene: TRBJ2-5; d_gene: TRBD2; abundance: NA; len: 17; v_gene: TRBV13; CDR3aa: CASSLRGASGNQETQYF; CDR3nt: TGTGCCAGCAGCTTAAGGGGGGCTAGCGGGAACCAAGAGACCCAGTACTTC
j_gene: TRBJ2-7; d_gene: NA; abundance: NA; len: 14; v_gene: TRBV19; CDR3aa: CASRRNLPGQEQYF; CDR3nt: TGTGCCAGTAGGAGAAATCTTCCAGGGCAAGAGCAGTACTTC
j_gene: TRBJ1-1; d_gene: TRBD1; abundance: NA; len: 13; v_gene: TRBV2; CDR3aa: CASEGQGNTEAFF; CDR3nt: TGTGCCAGCGAGGGACAGGGAAACACTGAAGCTTTCTTT
j_gene: TRBJ1-2; d_gene: NA; abundance: NA; len: 15; v_gene: TRBV5-1; CDR3aa: CASSLGEGAIYGYTF; CDR3nt: TGCGCCAGCAGCTTGGGAGAGGGAGCAATCTATGGCTACACCTTC
j_gene: TRBJ2-3; d_gene: NA; abundance: NA; len: 13; v_gene: TRBV4-1; CDR3aa: CASSQQYTDTQYF; CDR3nt: TGCGCCAGCAGCCAGCAGTACACAGATACGCAGTATTTT
j_gene: TRBJ2-4; d_gene: TRBD2; abundance: once; len: 16; v_gene: TRBV29-1; CDR3aa: CSVATSGGVAKNIQYF; CDR3nt: TGCAGCGTTGCTACTAGCGGGGGGGTAGCCAAAAACATTCAGTACTTC
j_gene: TRBJ2-3; d_gene: TRBD2; abundance: few; len: 15; v_gene: TRBV5-4; CDR3aa: CASSFFAGEADTQYF; CDR3nt: TGTGCCAGCAGCTTCTTTGCGGGAGAGGCAGATACGCAGTATTTT
j_gene: TRBJ2-1; d_gene: NA; abundance: NA; len: 17; v_gene: TRBV7-2; CDR3aa: CASSLGSSQSLYNEQFF; CDR3nt: TGTGCCAGCAGCTTAGGTAGCAGTCAGTCTTTATACAATGAGCAGTTCTTC
j_gene: TRBJ1-1; d_gene: NA; abundance: NA; len: 13; v_gene: TRBV15; CDR3aa: CATSRLPGLAAFF; CDR3nt: TGTGCCACCAGCAGGCTCCCAGGGTTAGCAGCTTTCTTT
j_gene: TRBJ1-1; d_gene: NA; abundance: NA; len: 14; v_gene: TRBV2; CDR3aa: CASMGGLGFTEAFF; CDR3nt: TGTGCCAGCATGGGAGGGCTCGGGTTCACTGAAGCTTTCTTT
j_gene: TRBJ2-5; d_gene: NA; abundance: NA; len: 12; v_gene: TRBV2; CDR3aa: CASEDSRQTQYF; CDR3nt: TGTGCCAGCGAGGACAGTAGGCAGACCCAGTACTTC
j_gene: TRBJ1-1; d_gene: TRBD1; abundance: NA; len: 16; v_gene: TRBV10-1; CDR3aa: CASSHGTGHMNTEAFF; CDR3nt: TGCGCCAGCAGTCACGGGACAGGGCACATGAACACTGAAGCTTTCTTT
j_gene: TRBJ1-1; d_gene: NA; abundance: NA; len: 15; v_gene: TRBV21-1; CDR3aa: CARHQHRTGGTEAFF; CDR3nt: TGTGCCAGACATCAGCATCGGACAGGAGGCACTGAAGCTTTCTTT
j_gene: TRBJ2-1; d_gene: TRBD1; abundance: NA; len: 16; v_gene: TRBV4-3; CDR3aa: CASSPQAGTDYNEQFF; CDR3nt: TGCGCCAGCAGCCCTCAGGCCGGGACAGACTACAATGAGCAGTTCTTC
j_gene: TRBJ2-3; d_gene: NA; abundance: NA; len: 14; v_gene: TRBV7-8; CDR3aa: CASSIPGHKDTQYF; CDR3nt: TGTGCCAGCAGCATACCAGGGCATAAAGATACGCAGTATTTT
j_gene: TRBJ2-7; d_gene: NA; abundance: NA; len: 14; v_gene: TRBV5-6; CDR3aa: CASSLYTYSYEQYF; CDR3nt: TGTGCCAGCAGCTTGTATACCTACTCCTACGAGCAGTACTTC
j_gene: TRBJ2-7; d_gene: TRBD1; abundance: NA; len: 13; v_gene: TRBV7-6; CDR3aa: CASSRGQHYEQYF; CDR3nt: TGTGCCAGCAGCCGGGGACAGCACTACGAGCAGTACTTC
j_gene: TRBJ1-4; d_gene: NA; abundance: few; len: 14; v_gene: TRBV4-2; CDR3aa: CASSPSGTNEKLFF; CDR3nt: TGTGCCAGCAGCCCCTCAGGGACTAATGAAAAACTGTTTTTT
j_gene: TRBJ2-1; d_gene: TRBD2; abundance: few; len: 15; v_gene: TRBV7-2; CDR3aa: CASSLRFSGYNEQFF; CDR3nt: TGTGCCAGCAGCTTAAGGTTTAGCGGGTACAATGAGCAGTTCTTC
j_gene: TRBJ2-3; d_gene: NA; abundance: NA; len: 12; v_gene: TRBV28; CDR3aa: CASSFVGSTQYF; CDR3nt: TGTGCCAGCAGTTTTGTCGGTAGTACGCAGTATTTT
j_gene: TRBJ1-5; d_gene: NA; abundance: NA; len: 14; v_gene: TRBV28; CDR3aa: CASSLTGFDQPQHF; CDR3nt: TGTGCCAGCAGTTTAACGGGGTTCGATCAGCCCCAGCATTTT
j_gene: TRBJ2-7; d_gene: TRBD2; abundance: NA; len: 15; v_gene: TRBV7-3; CDR3aa: CASSLTSGDSYEQYF; CDR3nt: TGTGCCAGCAGCTTAACTAGCGGGGACTCCTACGAGCAGTACTTC
j_gene: TRBJ1-1; d_gene: NA; abundance: NA; len: 13; v_gene: TRBV27; CDR3aa: CASSPSDPSGAFF; CDR3nt: TGTGCCAGCAGTCCTTCGGACCCGAGCGGTGCTTTCTTT
j_gene: TRBJ1-5; d_gene: NA; abundance: NA; len: 14; v_gene: TRBV6-6; CDR3aa: CASSKDTSVQPQHF; CDR3nt: TGTGCCAGCAGCAAGGACACGTCTGTTCAGCCCCAGCATTTT
j_gene: TRBJ1-5; d_gene: NA; abundance: NA; len: 15; v_gene: TRBV28; CDR3aa: CASSLFRGSDQPQHF; CDR3nt: TGTGCCAGCAGCTTATTTAGGGGTTCGGATCAGCCCCAGCATTTT
j_gene: TRBJ2-5; d_gene: NA; abundance: NA; len: 14; v_gene: TRBV7-9; CDR3aa: CASSLASAAETQYF; CDR3nt: TGTGCCAGCAGCTTAGCGAGTGCTGCGGAGACCCAGTACTTC
j_gene: TRBJ2-7; d_gene: TRBD1; abundance: few; len: 13; v_gene: TRBV29-1; CDR3aa: CSVLGQGVNEQYF; CDR3nt: TGCAGCGTTTTGGGACAGGGGGTCAACGAGCAGTACTTC
j_gene: TRBJ2-3; d_gene: NA; abundance: few; len: 14; v_gene: TRBV28; CDR3aa: CASSNPLATDTQYF; CDR3nt: TGTGCCAGCAGTAACCCCTTGGCTACAGATACGCAGTATTTT
j_gene: TRBJ1-5; d_gene: NA; abundance: NA; len: 14; v_gene: TRBV30; CDR3aa: CAWSVRGLNQPQHF; CDR3nt: TGTGCCTGGAGTGTACGGGGTCTTAATCAGCCCCAGCATTTT
j_gene: TRBJ1-5; d_gene: NA; abundance: NA; len: 14; v_gene: TRBV28; CDR3aa: CASSLRQGNQPQHF; CDR3nt: TGTGCCAGCAGTCTTAGACAGGGCAATCAGCCCCAGCATTTT
j_gene: TRBJ1-4; d_gene: NA; abundance: NA; len: 13; v_gene: TRBV6-5; CDR3aa: CASGTGGGEKLFF; CDR3nt: TGTGCCAGCGGCACGGGTGGAGGTGAAAAACTGTTTTTT
j_gene: TRBJ2-2; d_gene: NA; abundance: NA; len: 14; v_gene: TRBV5-6; CDR3aa: CASSWAAAVGELFF; CDR3nt: TGTGCCAGCAGCTGGGCCGCCGCCGTCGGGGAGCTGTTTTTT
j_gene: TRBJ2-1; d_gene: TRBD1; abundance: NA; len: 15; v_gene: TRBV6-1; CDR3aa: CASLLGQGPYNEQFF; CDR3nt: TGTGCCAGCCTCCTTGGACAGGGGCCCTACAATGAGCAGTTCTTC
j_gene: TRBJ1-1; d_gene: NA; abundance: NA; len: 13; v_gene: TRBV19; CDR3aa: CASSYHWNTEAFF; CDR3nt: TGTGCCAGTTCTTATCACTGGAACACTGAAGCTTTCTTT